The clone carrying this TCR beta chain was found a few times. These gene names are mouse names. From the germline J gene comes the end of the CDR3, since the read stops 4 residues before it. Trimming took off 4 bases at V and 3 bases at J, with 5 bases between the two ends. The CDR3 loop spans 12 amino acids. Germline CDR1 reads NSHNY; CDR2 reads SYGAGN. Reverse transcription of extracted RNA yielded cDNA, which provided the sequencing template. Method: immunoSEQ multiplex PCR; TCRdb's copy keeps in-frame clones and lacks some. The sample has around 290,000 clones, none seen only once. Researchers sorted pooled cutaneous lymph node cells on the basis of CD4, CD8alpha, NKG2D, NKG2ACE and other markers. This sample is part of a study of CD8+ T cells in alopecia areata. Study as a whole: Female C3H/HeJ mice aged about 7-11 weeks received skin from approximately 6-12-month-old C3H/HeJ donors with spontaneous alopecia.

The chain is built from TRBV13-1 and TRBJ2-1; unclear D gene. This receptor was obtained from a C3H/HeJ mouse with alopecia areata. MHC haplotype here: H2-k. The sample taken for sequencing was CD4+ T cells sorted from a lymph node. The sequenced part of the CDR3 DNA is TGTGCCAGCAGTCCCCTCTATGCT. This sequence encodes CASSPLYA. The CDR3 reads in full as CASSPLYAEQFF.